A single T cell receptor beta chain is shown here with its context. V trimming: 3 bases; J trimming: 6 bases; junction bases outside the gene matches: 7. The V gene's germline CDR1 is MNHEY and CDR2 SMNVEV (reference sequence). The CDR3 length is 15 residues. Repertoires were generated with immunoSEQ multiplex PCR, while TCRdb's copy carries only in-frame clones and drops some. The data hold approximately 27,000 clones, with about 88% observed a single time. This sample was included in a study of T cell changes during pregnancy in multiple sclerosis. Here the sequenced sample was CD8+ T cells from peripheral blood mononuclear cells, taken before pregnancy. The chain employs TRBV27 and TRBJ2-1, with 8 bases lining up with TRBD2. The receptor comes from a female donor with multiple sclerosis, enrolled in a pregnancy study. CDR3 nucleotide sequence: TGTGCCAGCAGTTTTATTGCGGGGGGTCGCAATGAGCAGTTCTTC. Translating it yields CASSFIAGGRNEQFF.